This entry describes one T cell receptor (beta chain). These data originate in a study of technical replicates of blood from several donors. Germline lookup yields CDR1 MNHEY and CDR2 SVGAGI. V shed 6 bases and J 0 bases; nucleotides not matched to a gene: 4. CDR3 length equals 15 residues. Sequenced by immunoSEQ multiplex PCR; TCRdb stores in-frame clones only, minus some. The repertoire includes approximately 81,000 clones, roughly 95% of them detected once, and about 0.37% sits in the top ten. The V gene is TRBV6-5, the J gene TRBJ1-3; 8 bases are a match to TRBD1. The receptor comes from a human donor in good health. The specimen sequenced was T cells isolated from PBMCs. The CDR3 reads CASRDRGISGNTIYF. CDR3 DNA sequence: TGTGCCAGCAGAGACAGGGGAATCTCTGGAAACACCATATATTTT.